A selection of T cell receptor beta chains follows, all from one sample in a study of monozygotic twins with cystic fibrosis. The table came from immunoSEQ multiplex PCR; TCRdb's copy has only in-frame clones and leaves some out. This repertoire shows roughly 13,000 clones, roughly 93% found once; its top ten account for approximately 9.1%. Source material: blood. These receptors all stem from a girl aged 2-10 years with cystic fibrosis. Both conserved end residues are part of each CDR3. The D gene is left open where the match is weak. Rows may omit the clone size; those that give it use once, few, many or a size class.

>few|TRBJ2-4|-|15|TRBV27
TGTGCCAGCAGTTACGGGCTAGGTTCCAAAAACATTCAGTACTTC
CASSYGLGSKNIQYF
>-|TRBJ1-3|-|13|TRBV5-1
TGCGCCAGCAGCCCGGGGCCGGGCGACACCATATATTTT
CASSPGPGDTIYF
>-|TRBJ2-1|-|11|TRBV20-1
TGCAGTGCTAGAGACGGCAATGAGCAGTTCTTC
CSARDGNEQFF
>-|TRBJ2-7|-|14|TRBV5-1
TGCGCCAGCAGCTTGTTCAGTGGCGCTCCCGAGCAGTACTTC
CASSLFSGAPEQYF
>-|TRBJ2-3|TRBD2|18|TRBV7-9
TGTGCCAGCAGGCCTTTAATACCGGGACTAGTGAACACAGATACGCAGTATTTT
CASRPLIPGLVNTDTQYF
>-|TRBJ1-5|-|15|TRBV25-1
TGTGCCAGCAGTGGTAAGGGGACCAACAATCAGCCCCAGCATTTT
CASSGKGTNNQPQHF
>-|TRBJ2-5|TRBD2|16|TRBV5-4
TGTGCCAGCAGCTTGTGGGGACTAGGGGGGCGAGAGACCCAGTACTTC
CASSLWGLGGRETQYF
>-|TRBJ2-2|TRBD1|14|TRBV2
TGTGCCAGGAGGACAGGTTGGGGCACCGGGGAGCTGTTTTTT
CARRTGWGTGELFF
>-|TRBJ2-7|-|17|TRBV9
TGTGCCAGCAGCAAGGGATCACGGCCCTCTCCGTCCTACGAGCAGTACTTC
CASSKGSRPSPSYEQYF
>once|TRBJ2-5|-|12|TRBV27
TGTGCCAGCAGAACAGGGTTAGAGACCCAGTACTTC
CASRTGLETQYF
>-|TRBJ2-1|TRBD2|15|TRBV7-2
TGTGCCAGCAGCTTACTAGCGGGAGGGCCCAATGAGCAGTTCTTC
CASSLLAGGPNEQFF
>-|TRBJ2-5|-|11|TRBV20-1
TGCAGTGCTAGCTCCCCAGAGACCCAGTACTTC
CSASSPETQYF
>-|TRBJ1-5|-|17|TRBV7-9
TGTGCCAGTAGCTTAGAATCGCGACAGCGAAACAATCAGCCCCAGCATTTT
CASSLESRQRNNQPQHF
>-|TRBJ2-2|-|13|TRBV5-1
TGCGCCAGCAGCTTCAAGGGGCCCGGGGAGCTGTTTTTT
CASSFKGPGELFF
>-|TRBJ2-7|TRBD2|16|TRBV2
TGTGCCAGTACGGGGCCCCAGCGGGAGAGCTCCTACGAGCAGTACTTC
CASTGPQRESSYEQYF
>-|TRBJ1-5|-|14|TRBV19
TGTGCCAGTAGCCCCACCGGGACACCTCAAGACCAGCATTTT
CASSPTGTPQDQHF